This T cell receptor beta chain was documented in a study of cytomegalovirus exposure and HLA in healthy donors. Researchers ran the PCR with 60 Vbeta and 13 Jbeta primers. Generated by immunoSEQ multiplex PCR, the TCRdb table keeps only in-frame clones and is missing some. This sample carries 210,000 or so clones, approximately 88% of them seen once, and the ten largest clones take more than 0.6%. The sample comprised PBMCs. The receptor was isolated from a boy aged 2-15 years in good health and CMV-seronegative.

The CDR3 DNA reads as TGTGCCAGCAGTTCCGGGACAGGGAATTCACCCCTCCACTTT. Residues: CASSSGTGNSPLHF. This sequence joins TRBV6-5 and TRBJ1-6; 9 bases are a match to TRBD1. Germline lookup yields CDR1 MNHEY and CDR2 SVGAGI. The CDR3 runs 14 residues. The V gene end was trimmed by 4 bases and the J gene end by 7 bases; junction bases not matched to a gene: 2.